Shown below are 30 T cell receptor beta chains from a single sample sequenced in a study of follicular helper T cells after annual influenza vaccination. Time point in this sample: 2013-2014 season, 7 days after vaccination. Profiling relied on immunoSEQ multiplex PCR, and the TCRdb table lists in-frame clones only, not all of them. Among about 9,900 clones listed, 80% to 85% were seen once. The sequencing here drew on CXCR5- memory CD4+ T cells sorted from blood, taken 7 days after influenza vaccination. Receptor source: an adult who received the influenza vaccine.

The V and J genes are TRBV6-5 and TRBJ2-5, with D possibly TRBD1 on 7 matching bases. Trimming cost V 6 bases and J 3 bases, with 11 bases left between them. This CDR3 contains 13 residues. CDR1 and CDR2 (germline): MNHEY, SVGAGI. The CDR3 here is CASSRGTEETQYF. As DNA, the CDR3 is TGTGCCAGCAGCCGGGGGACAGAAGAGACCCAGTACTTC.

The chain is built from TRBV19 and TRBJ1-1, with TRBD1 identical over 7 bases. The CDR3 covers 14 residues. CDR1 is LNHDA and CDR2 is SQIVND in the germline V gene (reference sequence). J gave up 1 base and V 6 bases, and 5 bases lay outside the gene matches. CDR3 amino acids: CASSGTAENTEAFF. CDR3 bases: TGTGCCAGTAGCGGGACAGCAGAGAACACTGAAGCTTTCTTT.

The chain is built from TRBV6-5 and TRBJ2-7; tentative D call: TRBD2 (7 bases). The V end lost 6 bases, the J end lost 9 bases, and 12 bases lay between the germline ends. This CDR3 spans 11 amino acids. Germline V gene data show CDR1 as MNHEY and CDR2 as SVGAGI. DNA of the CDR3: TGTGCCAGCAGGGGGGGGCTTTGGCAGTACTTC. Protein: CASRGGLWQYF.

DNA for the CDR3: TGTGCCAGCAGCTTGGCGACAGCGAACACTGAAGCTTTCTTT. It encodes CASSLATANTEAFF. This rearrangement joins TRBV5-4 to TRBJ1-1; a weak D match, TRBD1 (5 bases). The V end was cut by 0 bases, the J end by 1 base, with 7 bases between. CDR1 and CDR2 (germline): SGHNT, YYREEE (reference sequence). The CDR3 spans 14 residues.

The chain has TRBV28 and TRBJ1-1; no firm D call. This CDR3 spans 14 amino acids. Germline lookup yields CDR1 MDHEN and CDR2 SYDVKM. Trimming shortened V by 5 bases and J by 6 bases, and 16 bases separated the two germline ends. The CDR3 spells CASSMQSVIPEAFF. The CDR3 DNA is TGTGCCAGCAGTATGCAGTCAGTGATCCCTGAAGCTTTCTTT.

The chain is built from TRBV20-1 and TRBJ1-1; no firm D call. This CDR3 region has 11 residues. Germline loops: CDR1 DFQATT, CDR2 SNEGSKA (reference sequence). The V and J ends lost 1 base and 4 bases respectively, with 4 bases between them. The CDR3, as DNA: TGCAGTGCTAGAGGACTCACTGAAGCTTTCTTT. It specifies CSARGLTEAFF.

The V and J genes are TRBV7-2 and TRBJ2-7; D remains unclear. Germline CDR1 is SGHTA and CDR2 is FQGNSA. Trimming took off 5 bases at V and 4 bases at J, with 15 bases between the two ends. This CDR3 contains 14 residues. The CDR3 sequence is CASSHPPRNYEQYF. CDR3 bases: TGTGCCAGCAGCCACCCCCCGCGAAATTACGAGCAGTACTTC.

This rearrangement joins TRBV5-1 to TRBJ1-1; maybe TRBD1 (5 bases). The CDR3 runs 13 residues. V lost 3 bases, J lost 3 bases, and 9 bases lay in between. The germline V gene has CDR1 SGHRS and CDR2 YFSETQ. The DNA for the CDR3 is TGCGCCAGCAGCTCGTCAGGGTACACTGAAGCTTTCTTT. It yields the protein CASSSSGYTEAFF.

The rearrangement links TRBV30 to TRBJ1-1; 7 bases fit TRBD1. Trimming removed 4 bases from V and 6 bases from J; junction bases left unmatched: 8. The germline gives CDR1 GTSNPN, CDR2 SVGIG (reference sequence). The CDR3 is made up of 13 amino acids. CDR3 residues: CAWNLWTGPEAFF. In DNA, the CDR3 is TGTGCCTGGAACCTTTGGACAGGTCCTGAAGCTTTCTTT.

J is TRBJ1-2 and V is TRBV27, with D tentatively TRBD1 (5 bases). The CDR3 runs 15 residues. Germline V gene data show CDR1 as MNHEY and CDR2 as SMNVEV (reference sequence). Trimming removed 0 bases at V and 8 bases at J, with 16 bases between. The CDR3 region is CASSLSGRGIGGYTF. The CDR3, as DNA: TGTGCCAGCAGTTTATCGGGGCGGGGCATCGGGGGCTACACCTTC.

The V call is TRBV6-5, the J call TRBJ1-4; tentatively, D is TRBD1 (6 bases). Germline CDR1 and CDR2: MNHEY and SVGAGI. V was cut by 5 bases and J by 7 bases, with 17 bases left in between. This CDR3 is 15 amino acids long. The CDR3: CASSRNLQGAEKLFF. The DNA of the CDR3 is TGTGCCAGCAGTCGAAACTTACAGGGAGCTGAAAAACTGTTTTTT.

This clone was found once. The V call is TRBV11-1, the J call TRBJ2-3, with 9 positions matching TRBD1. Losses at the gene ends were 9 bases for V and 3 bases for J; bases not matched to a gene: 7. Germline lookup yields CDR1 SGHAT and CDR2 FQDESV (reference sequence). The CDR3 totals 14 residues. CDR3 coding DNA: TGTGCCAGTGACGGACAGGGGATAACAGATACGCAGTATTTT. As protein: CASDGQGITDTQYF.

The chain employs TRBV19 and TRBJ2-2; 10 bases are shared with TRBD1. V shed 6 bases and J 6 bases; nucleotides not matched to a gene: 10. The CDR3 runs to 16 residues. Germline V CDR1 and CDR2: LNHDA, SQIVND (reference sequence). The CDR3 reads CASRPAGQGRSGELFF. DNA for the CDR3: TGTGCCAGTAGGCCCGCGGGACAGGGGCGCTCCGGGGAGCTGTTTTTT.

The chain combines TRBV5-1 with TRBJ2-2, with D possibly matching TRBD2 (5 bases). The CDR3 runs to 13 residues. Trimming shortened V by 1 base and J by 6 bases, and 7 bases separated the two germline ends. CDR1 and CDR2 (germline): SGHRS, YFSETQ. CDR3 sequence reads: CASSLRLSGELFF. The CDR3 DNA reads as TGCGCCAGCAGCTTGCGACTATCCGGGGAGCTGTTTTTT.

The chain employs TRBV28 and TRBJ2-2, with D perhaps matching TRBD1 (7 bases). This CDR3 is 14 amino acids long. The germline V gene has CDR1 MDHEN and CDR2 SYDVKM. V was pared by 3 bases and J by 6 bases, with 11 bases between. As DNA, the CDR3 is TGTGCCAGCAGTTTGGGCAGGGGGGCCGGGGAGCTGTTTTTT. This translates into CASSLGRGAGELFF.

J is TRBJ2-1 and V is TRBV19; maybe TRBD2 (6 bases). Trimming took off 5 bases at V and 9 bases at J, with 20 bases between the two ends. This CDR3 is 15 amino acids long. Germline V gene lookup returns CDR1 LNHDA and CDR2 SQIVND (reference sequence). The CDR3 coding sequence is TGTGCCAGTAGTCAATGGGGTGGGAGGAAGGGTGAGCAGTTCTTC. It translates to CASSQWGGRKGEQFF.

The V gene is TRBV5-1, the J gene TRBJ2-7; 8 nucleotides align to TRBD1. J was trimmed by 1 base and V by 4 bases; bases with no gene match: 7. Germline CDR1 SGHRS, CDR2 YFSETQ. CDR3 size: 15 residues. The CDR3 region has the DNA TGCGCCAGCAGCGTCACCCAGGGGGCATCCTACGAGCAGTACTTC. Encoded protein: CASSVTQGASYEQYF. The full variable domain, in which reference TRBV5-1 and TRBJ2-7 provide the parts outside the CDR3, is KAGVTQTPRYLIKTRGQQVTLSCSPISGHRSVSWYQQTPGQGLQFLFEYFSETQRNKGNFPGRFSGRQFSNSRSEMNVSTLELGDSALYLCASSVTQGASYEQYFGPGTRLTVT.

V is TRBV13 and J is TRBJ1-3; D is perhaps TRBD1 (6 bases). The V gene lost 1 base and the J gene lost 0 bases, with 10 bases spanning the gap. CDR1 PRHDT and CDR2 FYEKMQ come from the germline V gene (reference sequence). This CDR3 contains 16 residues. In nucleotides, the CDR3 is TGTGCCAGCAGCTTAGACAGGGCAAGCTCTGGAAACACCATATATTTT. Its protein product is CASSLDRASSGNTIYF.

This clone turned up a few times. This chain links TRBV4-1 with TRBJ1-6, with TRBD1 matching over 7 bases. This CDR3 spans 14 amino acids. The V gene end was trimmed by 5 bases and the J gene end by 8 bases; junction bases not matched to a gene: 6. Germline loops: CDR1 MGHRA, CDR2 YSYEKL. Here the CDR3 DNA reads TGCGCCAGCAGCGTCCAGGGGGAGGATTCACCCCTCCACTTT. It encodes CASSVQGEDSPLHF.

V usage is TRBV11-2 and J usage is TRBJ2-2; D unclear. Trimming cost V 1 base and J 1 base, with 4 bases left between them. CDR1 is SGHAT, CDR2 FQNNGV, per germline. This CDR3 contains 14 residues. This CDR3 is CASSLVWNTGELFF. CDR3 in DNA: TGTGCCAGCAGCTTAGTTTGGAACACCGGGGAGCTGTTTTTT.

The chain combines TRBV5-1 with TRBJ2-7; 8 nucleotides agree with TRBD1. The germline CDR1 and CDR2 sequences are SGHRS and YFSETQ. CDR3 length: 14 amino acids. After removal of 0 bases from V and 3 bases from J, the junction contained 2 bases not matched to a gene. CDR3 bases: TGCGCCAGCAGCTTGGGAGACAGGGGCTACGAGCAGTACTTC. Protein sequence: CASSLGDRGYEQYF.

This sequence joins TRBV5-4 and TRBJ1-1, with 8 positions matching TRBD1. Looked up from germline, CDR1 is SGHNT and CDR2 is YYREEE (reference sequence). The CDR3 length is 14 residues. V lost 5 bases to trimming and J lost 1 base; unmatched junction nucleotides: 4. The DNA of the CDR3 is TGTGCCAGCAGGCGGACAGGGACGAACACTGAAGCTTTCTTT. As protein: CASRRTGTNTEAFF. Looking up the rest from reference TRBV5-4 and TRBJ1-1 gives the full variable domain: ETGVTQSPTHLIKTRGQQVTLRCSSQSGHNTVSWYQQALGQGPQFIFQYYREEENGRGNFPPRFSGLQFPNYSSELNVNALELDDSALYLCASRRTGTNTEAFFGQGTRLTVV.

The chain employs TRBV5-1 and TRBJ1-2; TRBD1 might be the D (5 bases). The V gene lost 0 bases and the J gene lost 1 base, with 16 bases spanning the gap. This CDR3 is 17 amino acids long. Germline V gene lookup returns CDR1 SGHRS and CDR2 YFSETQ. CDR3 residues: CASSLEGRSDNNYGYTF. Written as DNA, the CDR3 is TGCGCCAGCAGCTTGGAGGGGCGCAGCGACAATAACTATGGCTACACCTTC.

This chain uses TRBV9 with TRBJ2-1; the match to TRBD2 covers 13 bases. J gave up 8 bases and V 4 bases, and 9 bases lay outside the gene matches. Germline CDR1 reads SGDLS; CDR2 reads YYNGEE. The CDR3 runs to 16 residues. The CDR3 DNA follows: TGTGCCAGCAGCAGGACCGGGACTAGCGGGACCTATGAGCAGTTCTTC. Translated: CASSRTGTSGTYEQFF.

The genes are TRBV5-1 and TRBJ2-6; tentative D call: TRBD1 (6 bases). This CDR3 has 15 residues. The germline V and J ends were trimmed by 5 bases and 4 bases, with 13 bases remaining between them. Germline CDR1 is SGHRS and CDR2 is YFSETQ. CDR3: CASRTRGSGANVLTF. In nucleotides, the CDR3 is TGCGCCAGCAGGACCAGGGGAAGCGGGGCCAACGTCCTGACTTTC.

V usage is TRBV5-6 and J usage is TRBJ2-7; TRBD1 might be the D (5 bases). V was trimmed by 2 bases and J by 1 base, leaving 7 bases between them. The CDR3 covers 13 residues. Germline CDR1 and CDR2: SGHDT and YYEEEE. The CDR3 nucleotides are TGTGCCAGCAGCTTAACAGGATCCTACGAGCAGTACTTC. It encodes CASSLTGSYEQYF.

This clone has only one observation. The chain combines TRBV10-1 with TRBJ2-3, with TRBD2 as a possible D gene (5 bases). This CDR3 is built from 14 residues. Germline-derived CDR1 and CDR2 are WNHNN and SYGVQD (reference sequence). Trimming took 2 bases from V and 2 from J, leaving 8 bases between them. The CDR3 nucleotides read TGCGCCAGCAGTGAGACTAGTACCACAGATACGCAGTATTTT. Amino acid sequence: CASSETSTTDTQYF.

J is TRBJ2-3 and V is TRBV7-2, with D possibly TRBD1 on 7 matching bases. From germline, CDR1 is SGHTA and CDR2 FQGNSA. This CDR3 is 14 amino acids long. Trimming took off 2 bases at V and 5 bases at J, with 11 bases between the two ends. The CDR3 protein is CASSLNRGGDTQYF. The CDR3 nucleotides are TGTGCCAGCAGCTTAAACAGGGGAGGAGATACGCAGTATTTT.

The chain couples TRBV13 to TRBJ2-7; 9 bases are shared with TRBD2. Germline V gene data show CDR1 as PRHDT and CDR2 as FYEKMQ (reference sequence). With 2 bases clipped from V and 3 bases from J, the junction kept 8 bases outside the gene matches. The CDR3 loop spans 16 amino acids. The CDR3 coding sequence is TGTGCCAGCAGCTTAAGGCTAGCGGGAAGCCGCTACGAGCAGTACTTC. Protein product: CASSLRLAGSRYEQYF.

Comments on this clone: Germline is not matched at one junction end, which may reflect a read error. V usage is TRBV2 and J usage is TRBJ1-5, with D perhaps matching TRBD1 (5 bases). CDR1 is SNHLY, CDR2 FYNNEI, per germline. The CDR3 extends over 15 amino acids. CDR3 nucleotides: TGTGCCAGCAGTGAAGCGTGTCCGGGGCAATCAGCCCCAGCATTT. It codes for CASSEACPGQSAPAF.